The 27 T cell receptor beta chains given below trace back to one sample, sequenced in a study of cytomegalovirus exposure and HLA in healthy donors. A multiplex PCR was run with 60 Vbeta primers and 13 Jbeta primers. Libraries were prepared by immunoSEQ multiplex PCR; TCRdb keeps only in-frame clonotypes and omits some of them. The repertoire holds 130,000 to 150,000 clones, with 80% as singletons. Sequenced sample: PBMCs. All receptors derive from a woman under 40 in good health and CMV-seronegative.

The chain links TRBV18 to TRBJ1-1; 10 nucleotides line up with TRBD1. V dropped 3 bases and J dropped 7; count of bases not matched to a gene: 2. Germline-derived CDR1 and CDR2 are KGHSH and LQKENI. The CDR3 length is 13 residues. In DNA form, the CDR3 reads TGTGCCAGCTCACCGGGACAGGGGCGTGAAGCTTTCTTT. This gives the protein CASSPGQGREAFF.

This sequence joins TRBV7-2 and TRBJ1-2; D is perhaps TRBD1 (6 bases). Germline CDR1 is SGHTA and CDR2 is FQGNSA. The CDR3 consists of 14 residues. The V gene lost 3 bases and the J gene lost 2 bases, with 10 bases spanning the gap. The DNA for the CDR3 is TGTGCCAGCAGCTTGGACAGATCGAACTATGGCTACACCTTC. Its protein product is CASSLDRSNYGYTF.

The V gene is TRBV7-2, the J gene TRBJ1-6; TRBD1 matches at 7 bases. J gave up 0 bases and V 4 bases, and 6 bases lay outside the gene matches. This CDR3 region has 17 residues. Germline V CDR1 and CDR2: SGHTA, FQGNSA. The CDR3 DNA reads TGTGCCAGCAGCTCTCGGGACAGCGTCTCCTATAATTCACCCCTCCACTTT. Its translation: CASSSRDSVSYNSPLHF.

The table lists this clone with a few counts. The chain combines TRBV9 with TRBJ2-3; 10 bases agree with TRBD1. The germline gives CDR1 SGDLS, CDR2 YYNGEE. Trimming cost V 6 bases and J 5 bases; bases outside gene matches: 6. The CDR3 runs to 14 residues. The CDR3 sequence is CASNRDRGGDTQYF. DNA for the CDR3: TGTGCCAGCAATCGGGACAGGGGTGGAGATACGCAGTATTTT.

The chain joins TRBV28 to TRBJ2-7; 9 bases line up with TRBD2. CDR3 length: 14 amino acids. Germline values: CDR1 MDHEN, CDR2 SYDVKM. Trimming at V came to 7 bases and at J to 3 bases, leaving 7 bases not matched to a gene. In DNA, the CDR3 is TGTGCCAGCACCTATAGCGGGAGCCTCTACGAGCAGTACTTC. Translating gives CASTYSGSLYEQYF. Filled out from reference TRBV28 and TRBJ2-7, the complete variable domain reads DVKVTQSSRYLVKRTGEKVFLECVQDMDHENMFWYRQDPGLGLRLIYFSYDVKMKEKGDIPEGYSVSREKKERFSLILESASTNQTSMYLCASTYSGSLYEQYFGPGTRLTVT.

V and J are TRBV5-1 and TRBJ1-1, with unresolved D. The CDR3 runs to 12 residues. V gave up 5 bases and J gave up 1 base, with 6 bases separating them. Looked up from germline, CDR1 is SGHRS and CDR2 is YFSETQ. This CDR3 reads CASSTGNTEAFF. CDR3 sequence (DNA): TGCGCCAGCAGTACGGGGAACACTGAAGCTTTCTTT. Variable domain in full (rest from reference TRBV5-1 and TRBJ1-1): KAGVTQTPRYLIKTRGQQVTLSCSPISGHRSVSWYQQTPGQGLQFLFEYFSETQRNKGNFPGRFSGRQFSNSRSEMNVSTLELGDSALYLCASSTGNTEAFFGQGTRLTVV.

The rearrangement uses TRBV16 and TRBJ1-5; 7 bases fit TRBD1. Germline CDR1 reads KGHSY; CDR2 reads FQNENV. The CDR3 runs to 17 residues. Trimming removed 4 bases from V and 0 bases from J; junction bases left unmatched: 9. CDR3 nucleotides: TGTGCCAGCAGCCTCGGGACAGCTCCTTATAGCAATCAGCCCCAGCATTTT. Translated: CASSLGTAPYSNQPQHF.

The rearrangement uses TRBV5-1 and TRBJ2-7, with 7 positions matching TRBD1. The CDR3 contains 14 residues. CDR1 and CDR2 from the germline V gene are SGHRS and YFSETQ. V lost 4 bases, J lost 1 base, and 5 bases stayed unmatched. CDR3 DNA sequence: TGCGCCAGCAGCGTGGGACAGATGTCCTACGAGCAGTACTTC. As protein: CASSVGQMSYEQYF.

Written as DNA, the CDR3 is TGCAGCGTTGAATCTTTCGGGAGGGCCGTAGATACGCAGTATTTT. Protein: CSVESFGRAVDTQYF. The gene calls are TRBV29-1 and TRBJ2-3, with 8 bases matching TRBD2. After removal of 2 bases from V and 5 bases from J, the junction contained 9 bases not matched to a gene. From germline, CDR1 is SQVTM and CDR2 ANQGSEA. The CDR3 is 15 amino acids.

The CDR3 DNA sequence: TGTGCCAGCAGCTTAGAGGCGGGCGCGAGCACCGGGGAGCTGTTTTTT. The encoded protein is CASSLEAGASTGELFF. The rearrangement links TRBV7-6 to TRBJ2-2; D is perhaps TRBD2 (5 bases). Germline-derived CDR1 and CDR2 are SGHVS and FNYEAQ. This CDR3 region has 16 residues. Trimming removed 1 base from V and 4 bases from J, with 13 bases in between. The variable domain in full, with the rest retrieved from reference TRBV7-6 and TRBJ2-2, is GAGVSQSPRYKVTKRGQDVALRCDPISGHVSLYWYRQALGQGPEFLTYFNYEAQQDKSGLPNDRFSAERPEGSISTLTIQRTEQRDSAMYRCASSLEAGASTGELFFGEGSRLTVL.

The rearrangement uses TRBV6-5 and TRBJ1-4, with D unresolved. The CDR3 contains 15 residues. V was trimmed by 3 bases and J by 7 bases, leaving 15 bases between them. Germline V lookup: CDR1 MNHEY, CDR2 SVGAGI. CDR3 bases: TGTGCCAGCAGTTATGTTGCGAGGTCAGCTGAAAAACTGTTTTTT. Residues: CASSYVARSAEKLFF.

J is TRBJ2-5 and V is TRBV7-2, with D maybe TRBD2 (6 bases). CDR3 length equals 17 residues. Germline CDR1 is SGHTA and CDR2 is FQGNSA. Trimming pared 2 bases from V and 2 bases from J, leaving 18 bases between. CDR3 residues: CASSLSRTTLLQETQYF. DNA for the CDR3: TGTGCCAGCAGCTTATCTCGGACTACATTACTTCAAGAGACCCAGTACTTC.

This chain connects TRBV7-3 to TRBJ1-6; D uncertain. Germline loops: CDR1 SGHTA, CDR2 FQGTGA. Trimming removed 3 bases from V and 0 bases from J, with 6 bases in between. The CDR3 runs to 15 residues. The CDR3 bases are TGTGCCAGCAGCTTTGACTCCTCCTATAATTCACCCCTCCACTTT. Translation: CASSFDSSYNSPLHF.

The chain joins TRBV13 to TRBJ2-1; D is unclear. Germline-derived CDR1 and CDR2 are PRHDT and FYEKMQ (reference sequence). The CDR3 loop spans 16 amino acids. Trimming stripped 1 base from V and 0 bases from J, with 10 bases between. CDR3 DNA sequence: TGTGCCAGCAGCTTAGCGGGTTTAAGCTCCTACAATGAGCAGTTCTTC. Translated: CASSLAGLSSYNEQFF.

The chain has TRBV5-4 and TRBJ2-7, with D tentatively TRBD1 (6 bases). The CDR3 is 17 amino acids. Germline CDR1 SGHNT, CDR2 YYREEE (reference sequence). V lost 4 bases and J 0 bases, leaving 20 bases between the germline ends. The CDR3 spells CASSLPSGQGYSYEQYF. CDR3 in DNA: TGTGCCAGCAGCCTCCCTTCCGGGCAGGGGTACTCCTACGAGCAGTACTTC.

This chain joins TRBV11-2 and TRBJ2-2; 9 nucleotides agree with TRBD2. After removal of 5 bases from V and 0 bases from J, the junction contained 4 bases not matched to a gene. Germline lookup yields CDR1 SGHAT and CDR2 FQNNGV. The CDR3 covers 16 residues. The CDR3 coding sequence is TGTGCCAGCAGCCAGCTAGCGGGGTCGAACACCGGGGAGCTGTTTTTT. Translated: CASSQLAGSNTGELFF.

The J gene is TRBJ2-7, the V gene TRBV28; possibly TRBD1 for D (5 bases). V dropped 3 bases and J dropped 4 bases, with 13 bases sitting between them. The germline CDR1 and CDR2 sequences are MDHEN and SYDVKM. The CDR3 totals 14 residues. CDR3 amino acids: CASSFSAGWYEQYF. In nucleotides, the CDR3 is TGTGCCAGCAGTTTTTCTGCAGGGTGGTACGAGCAGTACTTC.

This sequence joins TRBV27 and TRBJ1-1; D is uncertain. Germline CDR1 is MNHEY and CDR2 is SMNVEV (reference sequence). Trimming took 0 bases from V and 6 from J, leaving 8 bases between them. The length of the CDR3 is 13 residues. The CDR3, as DNA: TGTGCCAGCAGTTTATCGGGGAGTTCTGAAGCTTTCTTT. Residues: CASSLSGSSEAFF.

This sequence joins TRBV7-2 and TRBJ2-3; no definite D call. CDR3 length equals 11 residues. Trimming took off 8 bases at V and 3 bases at J, with 6 bases between the two ends. Germline CDR1 is SGHTA and CDR2 is FQGNSA. The CDR3 bases are TGTGCCAGCGTCCTGACAGATACGCAGTATTTT. Amino acids: CASVLTDTQYF.

This clone was seen once. CDR3 DNA sequence: TGTGCCAGCAGCTCCCCTAGCGGGAGCCCCTACGAGCAGTACTTC. The encoded protein is CASSSPSGSPYEQYF. The chain recombines TRBV28 with TRBJ2-7; TRBD2 matches at 10 bases. Germline V gives CDR1 MDHEN, CDR2 SYDVKM. With V trimmed by 6 bases and J by 2 bases, 7 bases remained unmatched. This CDR3 spans 15 amino acids.

Only a few counts were recorded for this clone. V usage is TRBV28 and J usage is TRBJ1-4, with TRBD1 matching 8 bases. Germline CDR1 is MDHEN and CDR2 is SYDVKM. CDR3 length: 14 residues. The ends lost 3 bases at V and 8 bases at J; junction bases unmatched: 5. The CDR3 is CASSFQGADEKLFF. In DNA, the CDR3 is TGTGCCAGCAGTTTCCAGGGGGCGGACGAAAAACTGTTTTTT.

The chain has TRBV5-3 and TRBJ1-5, with D tentatively TRBD1 (6 bases). TRBV5-3 belongs to the ORF category, with a function that is uncertain. CDR3 length: 23 residues. Trimming removed 0 bases from V and 0 bases from J, with 31 bases in between. Written as DNA, the CDR3 is TGTGCCAGAAGCTTGGAGGGATTAATAGAAAAGGACAGAGAATTTTATAGCAATCAGCCCCAGCATTTT. Protein sequence: CARSLEGLIEKDREFYSNQPQHF.

The chain is built from TRBV6-6 and TRBJ2-3, with D maybe TRBD1 (5 bases). Trimming cost V 6 bases and J 6 bases, with 16 bases left between them. Germline assignment: CDR1 MNHNY and CDR2 SVGAGI (reference sequence). This CDR3 comprises 14 residues. CDR3 amino acids: CASSPQGQRDTQYF. CDR3 coding DNA: TGTGCCAGCAGCCCCCAGGGCCAGCGCGATACGCAGTATTTT.

The chain employs TRBV7-3 and TRBJ2-3, with TRBD2 matching over 10 bases. Unmatched junction bases numbered 3, after V lost 5 bases and J lost 1 base. The CDR3 is made up of 15 amino acids. The V gene's germline CDR1 is SGHTA and CDR2 FQGTGA. The CDR3 is CASSPGTSGTDTQYF. CDR3 bases: TGTGCCAGCAGCCCCGGGACTAGCGGCACAGATACGCAGTATTTT.

V usage is TRBV27 and J usage is TRBJ2-3, with TRBD2 matching 9 bases. The CDR3 covers 16 residues. Germline V gene sequence: CDR1 MNHEY, CDR2 SMNVEV (reference sequence). Unmatched junction bases numbered 4, after V lost 3 bases and J lost 0 bases. The CDR3 is CASSFSREGSTDTQYF. The DNA of the CDR3 is TGTGCCAGCAGTTTTTCGCGGGAGGGGAGCACAGATACGCAGTATTTT.

CDR3 nucleotide sequence: TGTGCCAGCAGCTTGGTGCAGTCCTACGAGCAGTACTTC. Translated: CASSLVQSYEQYF. This chain links TRBV7-2 with TRBJ2-7; D is ambiguous. In germline, CDR1 is SGHTA, CDR2 FQGNSA. V gave up 3 bases and J gave up 1 base, with 7 bases separating them. This CDR3 is 13 amino acids long. Full variable domain (remainder filled in from reference TRBV7-2 and TRBJ2-7): GAGVSQSPSNKVTEKGKDVELRCDPISGHTALYWYRQSLGQGLEFLIYFQGNSAPDKSGLPSDRFSAERTGGSVSTLTIQRTQQEDSAVYLCASSLVQSYEQYFGPGTRLTVT.

The chain couples TRBV7-9 to TRBJ2-5; 11 positions match TRBD2. The CDR3 covers 16 residues. The junction had 3 bases not matched to a gene; V was cut back by 1 base and J by 2 bases. Germline V CDR1 and CDR2: SEHNR, FQNEAQ (reference sequence). This chain's CDR3 is CASSLDASGRQETQYF. The CDR3 bases are TGTGCCAGCAGCTTAGATGCTAGCGGGAGGCAAGAGACCCAGTACTTC.